This TCR beta chain emerged from a study of T cell responses to AZD1222 COVID-19 vaccine. Study results and caveats: Seropositive at baseline were only a handful of AZD1222 recipients.

Germline values: CDR1 GTSNPN, CDR2 SVGIG (reference sequence). V gave up 3 bases and J gave up 11 bases, with 13 bases separating them. The CDR3 contains 12 residues. A note on this clone: The antigen remains undetermined.

Generated by immunoSEQ multiplex PCR, the TCRdb table keeps only in-frame clones and is missing some. Among 89,000 or so clones, around 90% were seen once, and the ten largest hold 11%. The rearrangement joins TRBV30 to TRBJ1-4; tentative D call: TRBD1 (5 bases). The sequencing here drew on peripheral blood, taken 28 days after the second AZD1222 dose. The origin of this receptor is an adult who received the AZD1222 COVID-19 vaccine. As DNA, the CDR3 is TGTGCCTGGAGCGAAGGGACGGGGAAACTGTTTTTT. This encodes CAWSEGTGKLFF.